A single sample gave rise to the 13 T cell receptor beta chains below, sequenced in a study of a mutant IDH1 vaccine in newly diagnosed glioma. These receptors lack a known antigen. Sample time point: week 5, during vaccination. Every vaccination contained 300 ug of the mutant IDH1 20-mer peptide and was paired with topical imiquimod. The protocol was immunoSEQ multiplex PCR, while the TCRdb copy is restricted to in-frame clones and leaves out a portion. The profile covers fewer than 70,000 clones, with about nine tenths appearing a single time and approximately 4.2% taken by the ten largest. Sequenced material: PBMCs, taken from a glioma patient whose treatment included an IDH1 peptide vaccine. These receptors originate from a woman aged 40 to 50 with glioma.

V gene TRBV19 combines with J gene TRBJ1-1; D is possibly TRBD1 (6 bases). CDR3 length: 13 amino acids. V was cut by 6 bases and J by 6 bases, with 14 bases left in between. The germline CDR1 and CDR2 sequences are LNHDA and SQIVND (reference sequence). The CDR3 DNA follows: TGTGCCAGTAGCCCCACAGGGATCTCTGAAGCTTTCTTT. It yields the protein CASSPTGISEAFF.

This CDR3 is CASSLVTHRGGTEAFF. For the CDR3, the DNA is TGTGCCAGCAGCTTAGTAACCCACAGGGGCGGCACTGAAGCTTTCTTT. The gene calls are TRBV7-9 and TRBJ1-1, with TRBD1 matching over 7 bases. CDR3 size: 16 residues. The trim removed 1 base at V and 4 bases at J, leaving 9 bases unmatched. Germline V gene lookup returns CDR1 SEHNR and CDR2 FQNEAQ (reference sequence).

The chain employs TRBV27 and TRBJ2-3, with a weak D call TRBD1 (5 bases). Germline assignment: CDR1 MNHEY and CDR2 SMNVEV (reference sequence). The ends were cut back, 7 bases at V and 1 base at J, with 9 bases in the middle. The CDR3 consists of 13 residues. The DNA of the CDR3 is TGTGCCAGCAAGGGGCAGGGCACAGATACGCAGTATTTT. Translating gives CASKGQGTDTQYF.

This rearrangement joins TRBV4-2 to TRBJ2-1; TRBD2 matches 10 bases. From germline, CDR1 is LGHNA and CDR2 YNFKEQ. CDR3 size: 18 residues. V lost 2 bases to trimming and J lost 2 bases; unmatched junction nucleotides: 9. The CDR3 sequence is CASSQRDSTSGAYNEQFF. The CDR3 DNA reads TGTGCCAGCAGCCAAAGGGACTCCACTAGCGGGGCCTACAATGAGCAGTTCTTC.

The chain uses TRBV5-1 and TRBJ1-1; TRBD1 agrees at 8 bases. Losses at the gene ends were 4 bases for V and 5 bases for J; bases not matched to a gene: 10. From germline, CDR1 is SGHRS and CDR2 YFSETQ. The CDR3 has 15 amino acids. As DNA, the CDR3 is TGCGCCAGCAGCAGTACCCCAGGGGGCTTAACTGAAGCTTTCTTT. Encoded protein: CASSSTPGGLTEAFF.

Notes on this clone: The junction and the germline gene differ at one end; a read error may be behind it. The chain links TRBV7-9 to TRBJ2-5, with D uncertain. CDR3 length: 13 amino acids. Germline V gene data show CDR1 as SEHNR and CDR2 as FQNEAQ (reference sequence). The CDR3 loop is CASSLIGRETRYF. In DNA, the CDR3 is TGTGCCAGCAGCCTCATAGGGCGAGAGACCCGGTACTTC.

The chain links TRBV6-5 to TRBJ2-7; no firm D call. Trimming left V 6 bases short and J 6 bases short, with 15 bases between. Germline CDR1 is MNHEY and CDR2 is SVGAGI. The length of the CDR3 is 13 residues. DNA for the CDR3: TGTGCCAGCAGCCCCGGTTTGAGCTCCGAGCAGTACTTC. It translates to CASSPGLSSEQYF.

This chain links TRBV7-2 with TRBJ2-1; D ambiguous. Germline values: CDR1 SGHTA, CDR2 FQGNSA. The V and J ends lost 6 bases and 3 bases respectively, with 12 bases between them. This CDR3 is built from 14 residues. This CDR3 is CASSLLGRYNEQFF. The CDR3 DNA follows: TGTGCCAGCAGTCTCCTAGGACGCTACAATGAGCAGTTCTTC.

The V gene is TRBV27, the J gene TRBJ2-1, with TRBD1 matching 7 bases. Germline-derived CDR1 and CDR2 are MNHEY and SMNVEV (reference sequence). V gave up 4 bases and J gave up 6 bases; unmatched junction bases: 9. The CDR3 totals 15 residues. Here the CDR3 DNA reads TGTGCCAGCAGTTCCCGGGACAGTAAGAGCAATGAGCAGTTCTTC. This sequence encodes CASSSRDSKSNEQFF.

The V and J genes are TRBV5-8 and TRBJ2-1, with 9 bases aligning to TRBD1. CDR1 and CDR2 from the germline V gene are SGHTS and YDEGEE. This CDR3 region has 14 residues. V was clipped by 4 bases and J by 8 bases; unmatched bases: 7. CDR3 residues: CASSRQGDRDEQFF. The CDR3 nucleotides are TGTGCCAGCAGCAGACAGGGGGATCGGGATGAGCAGTTCTTC.

The genes are TRBV7-6 and TRBJ1-2; maybe TRBD1 (6 bases). Germline V lookup: CDR1 SGHVS, CDR2 FNYEAQ. V was shortened by 5 bases and J by 1 base, with 20 bases between the two germline ends. The CDR3 contains 17 residues. The CDR3 region is CASSQTQGTSFNYGYTF. DNA of the CDR3: TGTGCCAGCAGCCAGACGCAGGGGACTTCCTTTAACTATGGCTACACCTTC.

This clone was seen only once. This chain joins TRBV2 and TRBJ2-1; 7 bases agree with TRBD2. After removal of 4 bases from V and 2 bases from J, the junction contained 5 bases not matched to a gene. Germline V gene data show CDR1 as SNHLY and CDR2 as FYNNEI. The CDR3 is 15 amino acids. CDR3 in amino acids: CASSVEGGPYNEQFF. In DNA, the CDR3 is TGTGCCAGCAGTGTAGAGGGAGGGCCCTACAATGAGCAGTTCTTC.

This chain links TRBV2 with TRBJ2-2, with 9 bases lining up with TRBD2. Unmatched junction bases numbered 8, after V lost 2 bases and J lost 7 bases. Germline CDR1 and CDR2: SNHLY and FYNNEI. The CDR3 is 16 amino acids. The CDR3 sequence is CASSEFKGLAGGELFF. DNA for the CDR3: TGTGCCAGCAGTGAATTTAAGGGACTAGCAGGCGGGGAGCTGTTTTTT.